What follows are 18 T cell receptor beta chains derived from one specimen sequenced in a study of T cells after yellow fever vaccination. In TCRdb, the 5' RACE reads were re-called with MiXCR into one record per CDR3 protein. Of 200,000 to 250,000 distinct CDR3 sequences in the sample, 3% to 4% were seen once. The specimen was CD4+ T cells sorted from PBMCs, collected 10 days after the yellow fever booster vaccination. These receptors were taken from a man aged 18 to 29 who received the YFV17D yellow fever vaccine.

This clonotype was observed at least ten times. The CDR3 sequence is CASSLQLAGGTDTQYF. The DNA for the CDR3 is TGTGCCAGCAGCCTACAACTAGCGGGGGGCACAGATACGCAGTATTTT. The V and J genes are TRBV7-9 and TRBJ2-3, with 11 bases matching TRBD2. CDR3 length equals 16 residues. The V and J ends lost 5 bases and 1 base, in that order; junction bases with no gene match: 5. Germline CDR1 and CDR2: SEHNR and FQNEAQ (reference sequence).

This rearrangement joins TRBV24-1 to TRBJ2-2; 9 bases fit TRBD1. CDR3 length: 15 amino acids. CDR1 and CDR2 from the germline V gene are KGHDR and SFDVKD. After removal of 5 bases from V and 7 bases from J, the junction contained 7 bases not matched to a gene. This chain's CDR3 is CATSGNRGRDGELFF. CDR3 DNA sequence: TGTGCCACCAGTGGGAACAGGGGGCGCGACGGGGAGCTGTTTTTT.

V gene TRBV20-1 combines with J gene TRBJ1-1; D not certain. CDR1 and CDR2 (germline): DFQATT, SNEGSKA (reference sequence). The CDR3 extends over 11 amino acids. V was trimmed by 8 bases and J by 3 bases, leaving 10 bases between them. This chain's CDR3 is CSPYTDTEAFF. The DNA of the CDR3 is TGCAGTCCCTACACAGACACTGAAGCTTTCTTT.

This clonotype came up many times. This rearrangement joins TRBV12-3 or TRBV12-4 to TRBJ2-3; D remains unclear. The CDR3 runs to 10 residues. V was clipped by 6 bases and J by 10 bases, with 8 bases between them. The DNA for the CDR3 is TGTGCCAGCAGGTTATGGGCGCAGTATTTT. As protein: CASRLWAQYF.

This clonotype appeared many times. The chain has TRBV7-3 and TRBJ2-5; 10 bases agree with TRBD1. CDR1 and CDR2 from the germline V gene are SGHTA and FQGTGA. This CDR3 contains 14 residues. J lost 5 bases, V lost 5 bases, and 5 bases had no gene match. The CDR3 DNA reads as TGTGCCAGCAGCCTGACAGGGGGCAGTGAGACCCAGTACTTC. Protein sequence: CASSLTGGSETQYF.

At least ten counts were recorded for this clonotype. This chain uses TRBV12-3 or TRBV12-4 with TRBJ1-1; D is unresolved. This CDR3 comprises 13 residues. Trimming pared 5 bases from V and 5 bases from J, leaving 12 bases between. CDR3 amino acids: CASSPNRHTEAFF. CDR3 nucleotide sequence: TGTGCCAGCAGTCCCAATCGGCATACTGAAGCTTTCTTT.

This clonotype turned up a few times. The rearrangement links TRBV5-1 to TRBJ1-1, with D uncertain. The CDR3 has 14 residues. Germline V CDR1 and CDR2: SGHRS, YFSETQ. The germline V and J ends were trimmed by 4 bases and 0 bases, with 10 bases remaining between them. CDR3 residues: CASSRQSMNTEAFF. The DNA of the CDR3 is TGCGCCAGCAGCCGCCAGTCCATGAACACTGAAGCTTTCTTT.

This clonotype was detected only a few times. The chain combines TRBV5-1 with TRBJ2-3, with TRBD2 as a possible D gene (6 bases). The CDR3 totals 14 residues. Trimming left V 4 bases short and J 4 bases short, with 13 bases between. Germline V gives CDR1 SGHRS, CDR2 YFSETQ. For the CDR3, the DNA is TGCGCCAGCAGCCCGACTAGTAACGCAGATACGCAGTATTTT. Translation gives CASSPTSNADTQYF.

This clonotype was observed at least ten times. This chain's CDR3 is CAISDLASGANVLTF. CDR3 in DNA: TGTGCCATCAGTGACTTGGCTTCTGGGGCCAACGTCCTGACTTTC. The chain has TRBV10-3 and TRBJ2-6, with D unresolved. The V gene lost 3 bases and the J gene lost 1 base, with 7 bases spanning the gap. The germline CDR1 and CDR2 sequences are ENHRY and SYGVKD. CDR3 length: 15 amino acids.

This clonotype was recorded a few times. This sequence joins TRBV29-1 and TRBJ2-7, with 11 bases lining up with TRBD1. This CDR3 region has 17 residues. The V gene end was trimmed by 4 bases and the J gene end by 3 bases; junction bases not matched to a gene: 14. In germline, CDR1 is SQVTM, CDR2 ANQGSEA. The CDR3 sequence: CSVAGSRGTGGSYEQYF. Here the CDR3 DNA reads TGCAGCGTTGCCGGAAGCCGTGGGACAGGGGGTAGCTACGAGCAGTACTTC.

This clonotype was counted ten times or more. This chain joins TRBV4-3 and TRBJ1-4; D possibly corresponds to TRBD1 (6 bases). V was clipped by 1 base and J by 5 bases, with 8 bases between them. Germline CDR1 LGHNA, CDR2 YSLEER. This CDR3 has 14 residues. In nucleotides, the CDR3 is TGCGCCAGCAGCCAAGGTCAGGGGAATGAAAAACTGTTTTTT. Translated: CASSQGQGNEKLFF.

This clonotype was detected many times. The chain has TRBV24-1 and TRBJ2-1; TRBD1 matches at 10 bases. V dropped 5 bases and J dropped 8; count of bases not matched to a gene: 11. The CDR3 runs 16 residues. The V gene's germline CDR1 is KGHDR and CDR2 SFDVKD. CDR3 in DNA: TGTGCCACCAGTGGAGGAGGGGACAGGGGATTTCATGAGCAGTTCTTC. It specifies CATSGGGDRGFHEQFF.

This clonotype was found many times. The rearrangement links TRBV7-9 to TRBJ1-1, with D tentatively TRBD1 (5 bases). The V end lost 1 base, the J end lost 6 bases, and 12 bases lay between the germline ends. Per the germline V gene, CDR1 is SEHNR and CDR2 is FQNEAQ (reference sequence). The CDR3 has 14 residues. CDR3 nucleotide sequence: TGTGCCAGCAGCTTAGGTCTGACGGGGCCTGAAGCTTTCTTT. Its translation is CASSLGLTGPEAFF.

This clonotype has a count of ten or more. This rearrangement joins TRBV5-5 to TRBJ1-2; 9 nucleotides agree with TRBD1. The ends lost 4 bases at V and 8 bases at J; junction bases unmatched: 6. The CDR3 totals 13 residues. The germline V gene has CDR1 SGHKS and CDR2 YYEKEE (reference sequence). CDR3 nucleotides: TGTGCCAGCAGCACAACAGGGGGCGGAGGCTACACCTTC. This sequence encodes CASSTTGGGGYTF.

This clonotype was observed many times. The chain employs TRBV5-1 and TRBJ2-5; TRBD2 matches at 12 bases. This CDR3 is 17 amino acids long. Unmatched junction bases numbered 10, after V lost 4 bases and J lost 3 bases. Germline CDR1 reads SGHRS; CDR2 reads YFSETQ. The CDR3 nucleotides read TGCGCCAGCAGCCCACGGACTAGCGGGGTGGTAAAAGAGACCCAGTACTTC. Translation: CASSPRTSGVVKETQYF. The full variable domain, completed using reference TRBV5-1 and TRBJ2-5, is KAGVTQTPRYLIKTRGQQVTLSCSPISGHRSVSWYQQTPGQGLQFLFEYFSETQRNKGNFPGRFSGRQFSNSRSEMNVSTLELGDSALYLCASSPRTSGVVKETQYFGPGTRLLVL.

This clonotype was seen many times. The chain carries TRBV5-6 and TRBJ2-2; 9 bases agree with TRBD2. Germline CDR1 reads SGHDT; CDR2 reads YYEEEE. There are 15 residues in the CDR3. The V segment lost 4 bases and the J segment 6 bases; nucleotides outside the gene matches: 7. The CDR3 nucleotides are TGTGCCAGCAGCCCGCTGGCGGGGGGGCCCGGGGAGCTGTTTTTT. Its protein product is CASSPLAGGPGELFF.

This chain uses TRBV20-1 with TRBJ2-1; 10 bases match TRBD2. J lost 1 base, V lost 0 bases, and 6 bases had no gene match. Germline V CDR1 and CDR2: DFQATT, SNEGSKA (reference sequence). This CDR3 contains 17 residues. CDR3 nucleotides: TGCAGTGCTAGAGATACCGGACTAGCGGTATCCTACAATGAGCAGTTCTTC. Its protein product is CSARDTGLAVSYNEQFF.

This sequence joins TRBV20-1 and TRBJ1-3; D not certain. This CDR3 spans 11 amino acids. V was pared by 6 bases and J by 3 bases, with 6 bases between. Germline V gene sequence: CDR1 DFQATT, CDR2 SNEGSKA (reference sequence). The CDR3 protein is CSAKVGNTIYF. CDR3 DNA sequence: TGCAGTGCGAAGGTTGGAAACACCATATATTTT.